The rows below give T cell receptor beta chains drawn from one sample of a study of blood T cell repertoires in COVID-19. Produced via immunoSEQ multiplex PCR; TCRdb's table is partial and in-frame only. The repertoire consists of under 150,000 clones, with more than 75% occurring once and the leading ten covering less than 4.5%. Specimen: peripheral blood. The receptor source for this set is a man in his fifties or sixties with acute or convalescent COVID-19. Both conserved end residues are part of each CDR3. The D gene is left open where the match is weak. The size entry is marked missing in some rows and otherwise reads once, few, many or a size class.

clone_size: once
j_call: TRBJ1-1
v_call: TRBV30
d_call: NA
cdr3_nt: TGTGCCTGGAACGGGCTCGGGGGTATGGGGACTGAAGCTTTCTTT
cdr3_aa: CAWNGLGGMGTEAFF

clone_size: NA
j_call: TRBJ2-3
v_call: TRBV5-1
d_call: NA
cdr3_nt: TGCGCCAGCAGCCCCGGGCAGGGGACAGATACGCAGTATTTT
cdr3_aa: CASSPGQGTDTQYF

clone_size: few
j_call: TRBJ2-7
v_call: TRBV5-1
d_call: TRBD1
cdr3_nt: TGCGCCAGCAGCGCCGGGACAGGGGGATACGAGCAGTACTTC
cdr3_aa: CASSAGTGGYEQYF

clone_size: once
j_call: TRBJ2-3
v_call: TRBV19
d_call: NA
cdr3_nt: TGTGCCAGTAGTATCCGATCCAGGGCCCAAGATACGCAGTATTTT
cdr3_aa: CASSIRSRAQDTQYF

clone_size: NA
j_call: TRBJ2-7
v_call: TRBV11-3
d_call: NA
cdr3_nt: TGTGCCAGCAGCTTAGGGTCCGGGACACCCTACGAGCAGTACTTC
cdr3_aa: CASSLGSGTPYEQYF

clone_size: NA
j_call: TRBJ2-1
v_call: TRBV5-6
d_call: TRBD2
cdr3_nt: TGTGCCAGCAGCCCGGAGACTAGCGACTACAATGAGCAGTTCTTC
cdr3_aa: CASSPETSDYNEQFF

clone_size: once
j_call: TRBJ2-2
v_call: TRBV6-5
d_call: NA
cdr3_nt: TGTGCCAGCAGGGCATTAAACACCGGGGAGCTGTTTTTT
cdr3_aa: CASRALNTGELFF

clone_size: once
j_call: TRBJ2-1
v_call: TRBV3-1/TRBV3-2
d_call: TRBD2
cdr3_nt: TGTGCCAGCAGCCAAGTCCTTCTAGCGGGAAACTATGAGCAGTTCTTC
cdr3_aa: CASSQVLLAGNYEQFF

clone_size: NA
j_call: TRBJ1-3
v_call: TRBV6-1
d_call: NA
cdr3_nt: TGTGCCAGCAGGCCGACAGGTCCCTCTGGAAACACCATATATTTT
cdr3_aa: CASRPTGPSGNTIYF

clone_size: NA
j_call: TRBJ2-7
v_call: TRBV5-6
d_call: NA
cdr3_nt: TGTGCCAGCAGCTCGGAGGGGCAGGGAGACTACGAGCAGTACTTC
cdr3_aa: CASSSEGQGDYEQYF

clone_size: few
j_call: TRBJ2-7
v_call: TRBV5-1
d_call: TRBD2
cdr3_nt: TGCGCCAGCAGCTTGACTAGCGGGAGCTACGAGCAGTACTTC
cdr3_aa: CASSLTSGSYEQYF

clone_size: NA
j_call: TRBJ1-1
v_call: TRBV4-2
d_call: NA
cdr3_nt: TGTGCCAGCAGACCGGGAGGCACTGAAGCTTTCTTT
cdr3_aa: CASRPGGTEAFF

clone_size: NA
j_call: TRBJ1-2
v_call: TRBV27
d_call: TRBD1
cdr3_nt: TGTGCCAGCAGTCCTCTGACAGGGGCGGACTATGGCTACACCTTC
cdr3_aa: CASSPLTGADYGYTF

clone_size: NA
j_call: TRBJ2-6
v_call: TRBV10-3
d_call: TRBD2
cdr3_nt: TGTGCGACTGGGAGGGCCCCCAGCTCTGGGGCCAACGTCCTGACTTTC
cdr3_aa: CATGRAPSSGANVLTF

clone_size: NA
j_call: TRBJ2-2
v_call: TRBV5-4
d_call: TRBD2
cdr3_nt: TGTGCCAGCAGGGCCGGGACTAGCAGTAACACCGGGGAGCTGTTTTTT
cdr3_aa: CASRAGTSSNTGELFF

clone_size: NA
j_call: TRBJ2-1
v_call: TRBV5-4
d_call: NA
cdr3_nt: TGTGCCAGCAGCTCGGCAGGCTACAATGAGCAGTTCTTC
cdr3_aa: CASSSAGYNEQFF

clone_size: NA
j_call: TRBJ1-2
v_call: TRBV18
d_call: TRBD1
cdr3_nt: TGTGCCAGCTCACCAGGACAGGGGAACTATGGCTACACCTTC
cdr3_aa: CASSPGQGNYGYTF

clone_size: NA
j_call: TRBJ1-4
v_call: TRBV9
d_call: NA
cdr3_nt: TGTGCCAGCAGCGCTCAACAGGTAGCGGATGAAAAACTGTTTTTT
cdr3_aa: CASSAQQVADEKLFF

clone_size: NA
j_call: TRBJ1-2
v_call: TRBV9
d_call: NA
cdr3_nt: TGTGCCAGCAGCGTAGTGGCGGGACTCCCCGGGTATGGCTACACCTTC
cdr3_aa: CASSVVAGLPGYGYTF

clone_size: NA
j_call: TRBJ2-1
v_call: TRBV6-5
d_call: TRBD2
cdr3_nt: TGTGCCAGCATCCAGACTAGCGGGAGTGGAAATGAGCAGTTCTTC
cdr3_aa: CASIQTSGSGNEQFF

clone_size: NA
j_call: TRBJ2-5
v_call: TRBV10-3
d_call: TRBD1
cdr3_nt: TGTGCCATCAGCTCTCCTGACAGGGATCAAGAGACCCAGTACTTC
cdr3_aa: CAISSPDRDQETQYF

clone_size: NA
j_call: TRBJ2-7
v_call: TRBV7-2
d_call: TRBD1
cdr3_nt: TGTGCCAGCAGCTCTCGGTCCGGGACAGGGGTGGGTGAGCAGTACTTC
cdr3_aa: CASSSRSGTGVGEQYF

clone_size: NA
j_call: TRBJ2-7
v_call: TRBV21-1
d_call: NA
cdr3_nt: TGTGCCAGCAGCAAAGCAGGACAGGGTACAGACGAGCAGTACTTC
cdr3_aa: CASSKAGQGTDEQYF

clone_size: NA
j_call: TRBJ1-1
v_call: TRBV5-4
d_call: NA
cdr3_nt: TGTGCCAGCAGCTATAGGGGGAGTTCCGAAGCTTTCTTT
cdr3_aa: CASSYRGSSEAFF

clone_size: NA
j_call: TRBJ2-1
v_call: TRBV3-1/TRBV3-2
d_call: TRBD2
cdr3_nt: TGTGCCAGCAGCCAGCGCCCCACTAGCGGGAGCTATGAGCAGTTCTTC
cdr3_aa: CASSQRPTSGSYEQFF

clone_size: NA
j_call: TRBJ1-5
v_call: TRBV5-8
d_call: NA
cdr3_nt: TGTGCCAGCAGCTTGGCTGGGGAGAGCAATCAGCCCCAGCATTTT
cdr3_aa: CASSLAGESNQPQHF

clone_size: NA
j_call: TRBJ2-1
v_call: TRBV4-2
d_call: TRBD2
cdr3_nt: TGTGCCAGCAGCCAAGGGAGGACTAGCGGTAACAATGAGCAGTTCTTC
cdr3_aa: CASSQGRTSGNNEQFF

clone_size: NA
j_call: TRBJ2-2
v_call: TRBV14
d_call: NA
cdr3_nt: TGTGCCAGCAGCCAACAGAACACCGGGGAGCTGTTTTTT
cdr3_aa: CASSQQNTGELFF

clone_size: NA
j_call: TRBJ1-5
v_call: TRBV11-2
d_call: NA
cdr3_nt: TGTGCCAGCAGCTTAGACGGGAATCAGCCCCAGCATTTT
cdr3_aa: CASSLDGNQPQHF

clone_size: few
j_call: TRBJ2-1
v_call: TRBV11-3
d_call: NA
cdr3_nt: TGTGCCAGCAGCTTAGATCGGGGATACAATGAGCAGTTCTTC
cdr3_aa: CASSLDRGYNEQFF

clone_size: NA
j_call: TRBJ1-1
v_call: TRBV19
d_call: NA
cdr3_nt: TGTGCCAGTAGCCCCAGGGGTATAAACACTGAAGCTTTCTTT
cdr3_aa: CASSPRGINTEAFF

clone_size: NA
j_call: TRBJ1-2
v_call: TRBV6-2/TRBV6-3
d_call: TRBD1
cdr3_nt: TGTGCCAGCAGTTACGCGAGACAGGGCGTTCATGGCTACACCTTC
cdr3_aa: CASSYARQGVHGYTF

clone_size: NA
j_call: TRBJ2-5
v_call: TRBV30
d_call: NA
cdr3_nt: TGTGCCTGGAGTGTGGTGCGGGAGACCCAGTACTTC
cdr3_aa: CAWSVVRETQYF

clone_size: NA
j_call: TRBJ2-4
v_call: TRBV2
d_call: NA
cdr3_nt: TGTGCCAGCAGTGAGGTGGAGGCCAAAAACATTCAGTACTTC
cdr3_aa: CASSEVEAKNIQYF

clone_size: NA
j_call: TRBJ2-2
v_call: TRBV27
d_call: NA
cdr3_nt: TGTGCCAGCAGCCGAGTCACAGTGACCGGGGAGCTGTTTTTT
cdr3_aa: CASSRVTVTGELFF

clone_size: NA
j_call: TRBJ1-5
v_call: TRBV10-3
d_call: NA
cdr3_nt: TGTGCCATCAGTGAAGGGGCAGGGCATCAGCCCCAGCATTTT
cdr3_aa: CAISEGAGHQPQHF

clone_size: NA
j_call: TRBJ1-1
v_call: TRBV5-6
d_call: NA
cdr3_nt: TGTGCCAGCAGCTTGGCAGGGTCGGCGGAAGCTTTCTTT
cdr3_aa: CASSLAGSAEAFF

clone_size: NA
j_call: TRBJ2-5
v_call: TRBV9
d_call: NA
cdr3_nt: TGTGCCAGCAGCGTAGGCGGCGGGATTTCGGAGACCCAGTACTTC
cdr3_aa: CASSVGGGISETQYF

clone_size: NA
j_call: TRBJ2-5
v_call: TRBV5-1
d_call: NA
cdr3_nt: TGCGCCAGCACCCTAGGGGGAGTAGAGACCCAGTACTTC
cdr3_aa: CASTLGGVETQYF

clone_size: NA
j_call: TRBJ2-1
v_call: TRBV27
d_call: NA
cdr3_nt: TGTGCCAGCAGTTCCGGTTACAATGAGCAGTTCTTC
cdr3_aa: CASSSGYNEQFF